This T cell receptor (beta chain) was sequenced for a study of T cells after posttransplantation cyclophosphamide. Losses at the gene ends were 6 bases for V and 1 base for J; bases not matched to a gene: 3. Germline V gives CDR1 MNHNS, CDR2 SASEGT. The CDR3 has 13 residues. Produced via immunoSEQ multiplex PCR; TCRdb's table is partial and in-frame only. The data show approximately 16,000 clones, 80% to 90% seen once. Details on this clone: What it binds is not known.

Controls had myeloablative marrow grafts with methotrexate and calcineurin inhibitor, sampled at 1 year. Study-level points and caveats: After PTCy, TRB diversity resembled that of CNI/methotrexate controls. Blood and skin or GI T cell repertoires showed limited TRB overlap. Donor-recipient repertoire similarity was low at 1-2 months, rising over year one.

The origin of this receptor is a male patient aged 45-59 years who received an allogeneic stem cell transplant from an unrelated donor, was CMV-positive, and had chronic GVHD only. Among the T cells, some may be from the graft donor. The V gene is TRBV6-1, the J gene TRBJ2-7, with 7 bases aligning to TRBD1. The sample consisted of PBMCs, taken after an allogeneic stem cell transplant with a calcineurin inhibitor and methotrexate. The CDR3 DNA sequence: TGTGCCAGCAGGGGGACAGTTTCCTACGAGCAGTACTTC. Its translation: CASRGTVSYEQYF.